This TCR beta chain was found in a study of blood T cell repertoires in COVID-19. Turning to the study itself: Samples taken during acute and convalescent COVID-19 were collected in the United States, Italy and Spain. PBMCs, B-cell-depleted T cells, or T cells were the source of the cDNA or gDNA that made up the material.

Methods used by the authors: Nucleated cell number was recorded as an estimate derived from reference gene primer amplification. Sequencing used immunoSEQ multiplex PCR; TCRdb keeps in-frame clones, though not all of them. Clonal size and the V and J genes are those of that table, whereas D and trimming came from the DNA. Seen here are some 200,000 clones, about 85% observed once, and the top ten hold less than 2%. This clone was found once. This sequence originates from a man between 65 and 85 years old with acute or convalescent COVID-19. Input material: peripheral blood.

The CDR3 nucleotides read TGTGCCAGCAGCCCCCAGGCGCCGAACACCGGGGAGCTGTTTTTT. Protein: CASSPQAPNTGELFF. The chain is built from TRBV5-4 and TRBJ2-2; no definite D call. Between the trimmed V and J ends, which lost 4 bases and 0 bases, there was a span of 10 bases. Germline-derived CDR1 and CDR2 are SGHNT and YYREEE (reference sequence). The CDR3 is made up of 15 amino acids.